The clone carrying this T cell receptor (beta chain) was found many times. Using RNA transcripts as the source, TCR beta CDR3 regions were amplified. First-round RT-PCR targeting the TCR CDR3 was performed with the HTBI primer set. Via MiXCR, TCRdb re-called the multiplex PCR reads, giving one row per CDR3 protein. The sample has 550,000 to 650,000 distinct CDR3 sequences, 12% to 15% seen once; the top ten hold around 13%. Germline V lookup: CDR1 MDHEN, CDR2 SYDVKM. V was clipped by 5 bases and J by 3 bases; unmatched bases: 5. The CDR3 contains 14 residues. This record comes from a study of T cells in Graves' hyperthyroidism and ophthalmopathy.

The V call is TRBV28, the J call TRBJ2-7; TRBD2 matches 9 bases. The origin of this receptor is a woman in her forties with Graves' hyperthyroidism. The sample consisted of blood. The CDR3 sequence is CASSPGLAFYEQYF. The CDR3 nucleotides are TGTGCCAGCAGTCCGGGACTAGCTTTCTACGAGCAGTACTTC.